The rows below give T cell receptor beta chains drawn from one sample of a study of T cells in Graves' hyperthyroidism and ophthalmopathy. Each CDR3 protein is one row after TCRdb ran MiXCR on the multiplex PCR reads. Here the sample spans over 300,000 distinct CDR3 sequences, 14% being singletons. Sequencing input: blood. All receptors come from a woman between 55 and 75 years old with Graves' hyperthyroidism. Both conserved end residues are part of each CDR3. Fields, in order: clone size, J gene, V gene, D gene, CDR3 protein, CDR3 DNA. A D gene is named only where the DNA matches it firmly. Size tells how often a clone was seen (once, few, many) or the class of an expanded clone, and some rows leave it out.

size: few; J: TRBJ2-1; V: TRBV24-1; D: NA; CDR3: CATSDPGRRPYNEQFF; DNA: TGTGCCACCAGTGACCCGGGACGGAGACCTTACAATGAGCAGTTCTTC
size: NA; J: TRBJ2-5; V: TRBV19; D: NA; CDR3: CASSIQFQETQYF; DNA: TGTGCCAGTAGTATACAGTTCCAAGAGACCCAGTACTTC
size: NA; J: TRBJ2-3; V: TRBV20-1; D: TRBD1; CDR3: CSAARGTGVTDTQYF; DNA: TGCAGTGCTGCGCGCGGGACAGGGGTAACAGATACGCAGTATTTT
size: few; J: TRBJ1-1; V: TRBV4-1; D: NA; CDR3: CASSPGGGKAFF; DNA: TGCGCCAGCAGCCCCGGGGGAGGGAAAGCTTTCTTT
size: NA; J: TRBJ2-7; V: TRBV12-3/TRBV12-4; D: TRBD1; CDR3: CASSRGQGDTYEQYF; DNA: TGTGCCAGCAGTCGAGGACAGGGGGACACCTACGAGCAGTACTTC
size: NA; J: TRBJ2-7; V: TRBV28; D: NA; CDR3: CASRARTLGEPYF; DNA: TGTGCCAGCAGGGCAAGGACCCTCGGCGAGCCGTACTTC
size: many; J: TRBJ1-2; V: TRBV12-5; D: NA; CDR3: CASGKDSTVTNYGYTF; DNA: TGTGCTAGTGGTAAGGATTCGACAGTGACTAACTATGGCTACACCTTC
size: few; J: TRBJ2-1; V: TRBV19; D: NA; CDR3: CASSPHGATNEQFF; DNA: TGTGCCAGTAGTCCGCATGGGGCGACAAATGAGCAGTTCTTC
size: few; J: TRBJ2-5; V: TRBV6-6; D: NA; CDR3: CASSYGGIGETQYF; DNA: TGTGCCAGCAGTTACGGGGGCATCGGAGAGACCCAGTACTTC
size: many; J: TRBJ2-7; V: TRBV6-1; D: TRBD1; CDR3: CASSIAGQGVPYEQYF; DNA: TGTGCCAGCAGTATTGCCGGGCAGGGGGTTCCCTACGAGCAGTACTTC
size: many; J: TRBJ1-2; V: TRBV29-1; D: NA; CDR3: CSVEVADGDYGGYTF; DNA: TGCAGCGTTGAAGTGGCAGATGGGGATTATGGTGGCTACACCTTC
size: few; J: TRBJ2-1; V: TRBV20-1; D: TRBD1; CDR3: CSVRRGRLNERFF; DNA: TGCAGCGTGCGAAGGGGGCGCCTAAATGAGCGGTTCTTC
size: many; J: TRBJ1-2; V: TRBV2; D: TRBD1; CDR3: CASSETGDSYGYTF; DNA: TGTGCCAGCAGTGAAACCGGGGACAGCTATGGCTACACCTTC
size: NA; J: TRBJ2-7; V: TRBV7-2; D: TRBD1; CDR3: CASSRTGGGQYF; DNA: TGTGCCAGCAGCAGGACAGGGGGCGGGCAGTACTTC
size: many; J: TRBJ1-4; V: TRBV11-3; D: TRBD1; CDR3: CASSSGQANEKLFF; DNA: TGTGCCAGCAGCTCGGGACAGGCTAATGAAAAACTGTTTTTT
size: many; J: TRBJ2-5; V: TRBV11-2; D: NA; CDR3: CASSPRLGETQYF; DNA: TGTGCCAGCAGCCCCCGACTAGGAGAGACCCAGTACTTC
size: many; J: TRBJ2-3; V: TRBV11-3; D: NA; CDR3: CASSYQSTDTQYF; DNA: TGTGCCAGCAGCTACCAAAGCACAGATACGCAGTATTTT
size: NA; J: TRBJ2-3; V: TRBV19; D: TRBD2; CDR3: CASTPLADIDTQYF; DNA: TGTGCCAGTACCCCTCTAGCGGACATAGATACGCAGTATTTT
size: few; J: TRBJ2-7; V: TRBV20-1; D: NA; CDR3: CSARVINYEQYF; DNA: TGCAGTGCTAGAGTTATTAACTACGAGCAGTACTTC
size: many; J: TRBJ1-1; V: TRBV7-9; D: NA; CDR3: CASSLGPQGLHAFF; DNA: TGTGCCAGCAGCTTAGGTCCCCAGGGCTTACACGCTTTCTTT
size: many; J: TRBJ2-3; V: TRBV12-3/TRBV12-4; D: TRBD2; CDR3: CASSLLLAGVSTDTQYF; DNA: TGTGCCAGCAGTTTATTACTAGCGGGAGTGAGTACAGATACGCAGTATTTT
size: NA; J: TRBJ2-1; V: TRBV7-2; D: TRBD2; CDR3: CASSFRAGGPNEQFF; DNA: TGTGCCAGCAGCTTTCGAGCGGGAGGGCCAAATGAGCAGTTCTTC
size: many; J: TRBJ2-3; V: TRBV7-2; D: TRBD2; CDR3: CASSPGLATDTQYF; DNA: TGTGCCAGCAGCCCGGGACTAGCCACCGATACGCAGTATTTT
size: few; J: TRBJ2-7; V: TRBV5-8; D: NA; CDR3: CASSPILLYEQYF; DNA: TGTGCCAGCAGCCCAATCCTCTTGTACGAGCAGTACTTC
size: many; J: TRBJ2-5; V: TRBV2; D: TRBD1; CDR3: CASRDRAETQYF; DNA: TGTGCCAGCAGAGACAGGGCAGAGACCCAGTACTTC
size: many; J: TRBJ2-7; V: TRBV19; D: NA; CDR3: CASSLTEGYEQYF; DNA: TGTGCCAGTAGTCTTACAGAAGGTTACGAGCAGTACTTC
size: NA; J: TRBJ1-5; V: TRBV30; D: NA; CDR3: CAWSLSGGRQMHF; DNA: TGTGCCTGGAGCCTATCGGGTGGCCGACAGATGCATTTT
size: many; J: TRBJ2-3; V: TRBV7-2; D: TRBD1; CDR3: CASSTRQGPDTQYF; DNA: TGTGCCAGCAGCACCCGACAGGGCCCAGATACGCAGTATTTT
size: many; J: TRBJ2-1; V: TRBV9; D: NA; CDR3: CASSVEVYSHNEQFF; DNA: TGTGCCAGCAGCGTAGAGGTCTACAGCCACAATGAGCAGTTCTTC
size: many; J: TRBJ2-7; V: TRBV19; D: TRBD1; CDR3: CATEGQGVYEQYF; DNA: TGTGCCACCGAGGGACAGGGGGTCTACGAGCAGTACTTC
size: many; J: TRBJ2-1; V: TRBV12-3/TRBV12-4; D: TRBD2; CDR3: CASRYSGRLEQFF; DNA: TGTGCCAGCAGGTATAGCGGGAGGCTTGAGCAGTTCTTC
size: NA; J: TRBJ1-2; V: TRBV5-4; D: TRBD1; CDR3: CASKPGPDRGNYGYTF; DNA: TGTGCCAGCAAACCTGGGCCGGACAGGGGTAACTATGGCTACACCTTC
size: many; J: TRBJ2-7; V: TRBV11-2; D: NA; CDR3: CASSLGRAGVNYEQYF; DNA: TGTGCCAGCAGCTTAGGTAGGGCCGGGGTTAACTACGAGCAGTACTTC
size: many; J: TRBJ2-5; V: TRBV9; D: TRBD1; CDR3: CASSGGGQGPGETQYF; DNA: TGTGCCAGCAGCGGAGGGGGACAGGGGCCTGGGGAGACCCAGTACTTC
size: many; J: TRBJ1-2; V: TRBV3-1; D: TRBD1; CDR3: CASSPTGDAGYTF; DNA: TGTGCCAGCAGTCCCACAGGGGACGCTGGCTACACCTTC
size: many; J: TRBJ1-5; V: TRBV24-1; D: NA; CDR3: CATSGGQSNQPQHF; DNA: TGTGCCACCAGTGGGGGTCAGAGCAATCAGCCCCAGCATTTT
size: many; J: TRBJ2-1; V: TRBV20-1; D: NA; CDR3: CSALASYNEQFF; DNA: TGCAGTGCTCTCGCCTCCTACAATGAGCAGTTCTTC
size: many; J: TRBJ2-3; V: TRBV7-3; D: TRBD2; CDR3: CASSREGSTDTQYF; DNA: TGTGCCAGCTCCCGGGAGGGTAGCACAGATACGCAGTATTTT
size: many; J: TRBJ2-1; V: TRBV11-3; D: NA; CDR3: CASSPTPYGTDEQFF; DNA: TGTGCCAGCAGCCCTACCCCATATGGGACCGATGAGCAGTTCTTC
size: many; J: TRBJ2-5; V: TRBV11-3; D: TRBD1; CDR3: CASSFGDRVYGETQYF; DNA: TGTGCCAGCAGCTTTGGGGACAGGGTCTACGGGGAGACCCAGTACTTC
size: many; J: TRBJ2-5; V: TRBV3-1; D: NA; CDR3: CASSQESGGETQYF; DNA: TGTGCCAGCAGCCAAGAGAGTGGCGGGGAGACCCAGTACTTC
size: many; J: TRBJ2-6; V: TRBV12-3/TRBV12-4; D: TRBD2; CDR3: CASTPGAGGSGANVLTF; DNA: TGTGCCAGCACTCCAGGCGCGGGGGGCTCTGGGGCCAACGTCCTGACTTTC
size: many; J: TRBJ2-2; V: TRBV28; D: NA; CDR3: CATGGYANTGELFF; DNA: TGTGCCACCGGAGGGTACGCGAACACCGGGGAGCTGTTTTTT
size: few; J: TRBJ1-5; V: TRBV30; D: TRBD1; CDR3: CASSIVGQPNQPQHF; DNA: TGTGCCAGTAGTATAGTGGGACAGCCGAATCAGCCCCAGCATTTT
size: few; J: TRBJ1-1; V: TRBV19; D: NA; CDR3: CASRKGGRITEAFF; DNA: TGTGCCAGTAGGAAAGGGGGGCGGATCACTGAAGCTTTCTTT
size: NA; J: TRBJ1-1; V: TRBV7-9; D: NA; CDR3: CASSLLMRGMNTEAFF; DNA: TGTGCCAGCAGCTTGTTAATGAGGGGGATGAACACTGAAGCTTTCTTT
size: NA; J: TRBJ1-2; V: TRBV7-9; D: TRBD1; CDR3: CASSRQGPNYGYTF; DNA: TGTGCCAGCAGCCGACAGGGGCCTAACTATGGCTACACCTTC
size: few; J: TRBJ2-1; V: TRBV12-3/TRBV12-4; D: NA; CDR3: CASSPLQGDEQFF; DNA: TGTGCCAGCAGTCCGCTACAGGGTGATGAGCAGTTCTTC
size: many; J: TRBJ2-1; V: TRBV30; D: NA; CDR3: CAWSVNPRAESSYNEQFF; DNA: TGTGCCTGGAGTGTAAACCCACGCGCGGAGAGCTCCTACAATGAGCAGTTCTTC
size: many; J: TRBJ2-3; V: TRBV30; D: NA; CDR3: CAWMVAEITDTQYF; DNA: TGTGCCTGGATGGTGGCGGAGATCACAGATACGCAGTATTTT
size: NA; J: TRBJ1-2; V: TRBV29-1; D: TRBD1; CDR3: CSVIDRGLDYGYTF; DNA: TGCAGCGTGATCGACAGGGGGCTGGACTATGGCTACACCTTC
size: many; J: TRBJ2-2; V: TRBV3-1; D: NA; CDR3: CASSQVTNTGELFF; DNA: TGTGCCAGCAGCCAAGTCACGAACACCGGGGAGCTGTTTTTT
size: few; J: TRBJ1-2; V: TRBV7-9; D: NA; CDR3: CASRSREGQNNYGYTF; DNA: TGTGCCAGCAGGTCCCGTGAGGGGCAAAATAACTATGGCTACACCTTC
size: few; J: TRBJ1-4; V: TRBV7-9; D: NA; CDR3: CASSPHRPATNEKLFF; DNA: TGTGCCAGCAGCCCCCACCGACCCGCAACTAATGAAAAACTGTTTTTT
size: many; J: TRBJ2-1; V: TRBV6-1; D: TRBD2; CDR3: CASSPSGRAGNEQFF; DNA: TGTGCCAGCAGCCCAAGCGGGAGGGCCGGCAATGAGCAGTTCTTC
size: NA; J: TRBJ2-3; V: TRBV10-1; D: NA; CDR3: CASSDRESADTQYF; DNA: TGCGCCAGCAGTGATCGGGAGTCTGCAGATACGCAGTATTTT
size: many; J: TRBJ2-1; V: TRBV14; D: NA; CDR3: CASSQVAAGGSYNEQFF; DNA: TGTGCCAGCAGCCAAGTCGCTGCAGGGGGGTCCTACAATGAGCAGTTCTTC
size: few; J: TRBJ2-3; V: TRBV24-1; D: NA; CDR3: CATGGIGGTDTQYF; DNA: TGTGCCACCGGGGGAATCGGCGGCACAGATACGCAGTATTTT
size: many; J: TRBJ1-2; V: TRBV12-3/TRBV12-4; D: TRBD1; CDR3: CASSVDRGRRGYTF; DNA: TGTGCCAGCAGTGTGGACAGGGGGCGTCGGGGCTACACCTTC